The next 16 T cell receptor beta chains were all read from a single sample in a study of T cells after posttransplantation cyclophosphamide. Clones were read by immunoSEQ multiplex PCR, and TCRdb kept only the in-frame ones, dropping some. The sample shows 10,000 to 12,000 clones, no singletons; the ten largest hold approximately 14%. Busulfan-fludarabine conditioning, marrow transplant, and cyclophosphamide on days +3 and +4 were administered. The source was PBMCs, collected after allogeneic stem cell transplant with posttransplant cyclophosphamide. The source of these receptors is a female patient aged 40 to 55 who received an allogeneic stem cell transplant from a related donor, was CMV-positive, and had no GVHD. Certain T cells may be donor cells from the graft.

This clone came up many times. The CDR3 bases are TGTGCCAGCAGAACTCTAGTAGCGGCTAGCACAGATACGCAGTATTTT. It translates to CASRTLVAASTDTQYF. The chain employs TRBV4-2 and TRBJ2-3, with D tentatively TRBD2 (6 bases). Looked up from germline, CDR1 is LGHNA and CDR2 is YNFKEQ. Between the trimmed V and J ends, which lost 6 bases and 0 bases, there was a span of 16 bases. The CDR3 is 16 residues long.

This clone was seen many times. This chain joins TRBV7-3 and TRBJ2-2; 9 bases fit TRBD1. The J segment lost 4 bases and the V segment lost 1 base, leaving 4 bases of the junction unmatched. CDR3 length equals 16 residues. Germline assignment: CDR1 SGHTA and CDR2 FQGTGA. The DNA for the CDR3 is TGTGCCAGCAGCTTAAGACAGGGGGTTTTCACCGGGGAGCTGTTTTTT. Its translation: CASSLRQGVFTGELFF.

In its sample, this clone was seen a few times. CDR3 nucleotide sequence: TGTGCCAGCGGGAGTCCAGCCTACTCCTACGAGCAGTACTTC. Encoded protein: CASGSPAYSYEQYF. The genes are TRBV28 and TRBJ2-5, with D possibly matching TRBD2 (5 bases). The end of the DNA is better explained by TRBJ2-7, so the J call may be wrong. In germline, CDR1 is MDHEN, CDR2 SYDVKM. This CDR3 comprises 14 residues.

Many counts were recorded for this clone. The rearrangement links TRBV9 to TRBJ2-2, with 7 bases matching TRBD1. Germline assignment: CDR1 SGDLS and CDR2 YYNGEE. V gave up 2 bases and J gave up 0 bases; unmatched junction bases: 1. This CDR3 comprises 15 residues. The CDR3 DNA reads TGTGCCAGCAGCGTTGGGACAGCGAACACCGGGGAGCTGTTTTTT. Its translation: CASSVGTANTGELFF. Full variable domain (remainder filled in from reference TRBV9 and TRBJ2-2): DSGVTQTPKHLITATGQRVTLRCSPRSGDLSVYWYQQSLDQGLQFLIQYYNGEERAKGNILERFSAQQFPDLHSELNLSSLELGDSALYFCASSVGTANTGELFFGEGSRLTVL.

This clone was observed at least ten times. V usage is TRBV7-6 and J usage is TRBJ2-1, with 9 bases matching TRBD2. V trimming: 1 base; J trimming: 4 bases; junction bases outside the gene matches: 8. The germline gives CDR1 SGHVS, CDR2 FNYEAQ. The CDR3 runs to 17 residues. CDR3 in DNA: TGTGCCAGCAGCTTAGGGTGGAGCGGGAGGCAGTACAATGAGCAGTTCTTC. The encoded protein is CASSLGWSGRQYNEQFF.

This clone was picked up many times. This chain joins TRBV14 and TRBJ2-4, with TRBD2 as a possible D gene (6 bases). V lost 3 bases, J lost 4 bases, and 13 bases lay in between. Germline loops: CDR1 SGHDN, CDR2 FVKESK. The CDR3 sequence is 15 residues long. CDR3 sequence (DNA): TGTGCCAGCAGCCAGGGGGGAGGACCTAAAAACATTCAGTACTTC. Its translation: CASSQGGGPKNIQYF.

This clone was seen repeatedly, ten times or more. The chain uses TRBV9 and TRBJ2-7; a weak D match, TRBD1 (5 bases). The ends were cut back, 0 bases at V and 0 bases at J, with 10 bases in the middle. The CDR3 loop spans 15 amino acids. Germline V gene lookup returns CDR1 SGDLS and CDR2 YYNGEE. DNA of the CDR3: TGTGCCAGCAGCGTAGAGCCAGGGCACTCCTACGAGCAGTACTTC. Residues: CASSVEPGHSYEQYF.

The sample holds many counts of this clone. V usage is TRBV9 and J usage is TRBJ2-2, with D possibly TRBD1 on 6 matching bases. The CDR3 has 16 amino acids. V lost 4 bases, J lost 2 bases, and 15 bases lay in between. Germline V CDR1 and CDR2: SGDLS, YYNGEE. The CDR3 region has the DNA TGTGCCAGCAGCCAGACATCAGGGGCCAACACCGGGGAGCTGTTTTTT. Amino acid sequence: CASSQTSGANTGELFF.

This clone was detected a few times. The chain couples TRBV25-1 to TRBJ2-7, with a tentative D call TRBD2 (6 bases). V shed 1 base and J shed 4 bases, with 11 bases lying between them. CDR1 MGHDK and CDR2 SYGVNS come from the germline V gene. The CDR3 is 14 residues long. The CDR3: CASSESGVRYEQYF. The DNA of the CDR3 is TGTGCCAGCAGTGAATCGGGGGTCAGATACGAGCAGTACTTC.

At least ten counts were recorded for this clone. The chain is built from TRBV11-2 and TRBJ2-5; 9 nucleotides match TRBD2. Germline V gene sequence: CDR1 SGHAT, CDR2 FQNNGV. With 7 bases clipped from V and 5 bases from J, the junction kept 8 bases outside the gene matches. The length of the CDR3 is 14 residues. The CDR3 DNA reads TGTGCCAGCACCTGGACTAGCGTGGGCGAGACCCAGTACTTC. Translated: CASTWTSVGETQYF.

Many counts were recorded for this clone. CDR3 protein: CASSLRRGGTGGSGNTIYF. The CDR3 nucleotides read TGTGCCAGCAGCTTAAGGAGAGGGGGGACAGGTGGCTCTGGAAACACCATATATTTT. The V gene is TRBV7-9, the J gene TRBJ1-3; 8 positions agree with TRBD1. Trimming removed 2 bases from V and 0 bases from J; junction bases left unmatched: 12. The CDR3 runs 19 residues. In germline, CDR1 is SEHNR, CDR2 FQNEAQ (reference sequence).

This clone has a count of ten or more. The rearrangement joins TRBV30 to TRBJ1-6; TRBD1 is a possible D gene (5 bases). There are 14 residues in the CDR3. Trimming removed 4 bases at V and 5 bases at J, with 12 bases between. CDR1 is GTSNPN, CDR2 SVGIG, per germline (reference sequence). The chain's CDR3 is CAWTRDSNNSPLHF. CDR3 coding DNA: TGTGCCTGGACCAGGGACTCGAATAATTCACCCCTCCACTTT.

This clone was seen many times. The chain couples TRBV7-9 to TRBJ2-7; 7 bases match TRBD1. The CDR3 contains 15 residues. J gave up 2 bases and V 5 bases, and 9 bases lay outside the gene matches. From germline, CDR1 is SEHNR and CDR2 FQNEAQ (reference sequence). Written as DNA, the CDR3 is TGTGCCAGCAGCCCACGCGACAGGGTGCCCTACGAGCAGTACTTC. Translation: CASSPRDRVPYEQYF.

This clone occurred many times. The J gene is TRBJ2-7, the V gene TRBV5-1; 13 bases are a match to TRBD2. Germline CDR1 and CDR2: SGHRS and YFSETQ. The CDR3 runs to 18 residues. J lost 3 bases, V lost 4 bases, and 13 bases had no gene match. The CDR3 region has the DNA TGCGCCAGCAGCCTAGCCGGGACTAGCGGGATTGAGAACTACGAGCAGTACTTC. This encodes CASSLAGTSGIENYEQYF.

The sample holds many counts of this clone. The chain joins TRBV11-2 to TRBJ2-7; D unclear. Germline V gives CDR1 SGHAT, CDR2 FQNNGV. The CDR3 spans 13 residues. V was clipped by 4 bases and J by 0 bases, with 7 bases between them. The CDR3 region is CASSSPISYEQYF. Here the CDR3 DNA reads TGTGCCAGCAGCTCTCCTATCTCCTACGAGCAGTACTTC.

At least ten counts were recorded for this clone. The J gene is TRBJ1-1, the V gene TRBV11-2; D remains unclear. The CDR3 spans 13 residues. The germline V and J ends were trimmed by 5 bases and 1 base, with 8 bases remaining between them. CDR1 SGHAT and CDR2 FQNNGV come from the germline V gene. For the CDR3, the DNA is TGTGCCAGCAGCCAGGAACGGAACACTGAAGCTTTCTTT. It codes for CASSQERNTEAFF.